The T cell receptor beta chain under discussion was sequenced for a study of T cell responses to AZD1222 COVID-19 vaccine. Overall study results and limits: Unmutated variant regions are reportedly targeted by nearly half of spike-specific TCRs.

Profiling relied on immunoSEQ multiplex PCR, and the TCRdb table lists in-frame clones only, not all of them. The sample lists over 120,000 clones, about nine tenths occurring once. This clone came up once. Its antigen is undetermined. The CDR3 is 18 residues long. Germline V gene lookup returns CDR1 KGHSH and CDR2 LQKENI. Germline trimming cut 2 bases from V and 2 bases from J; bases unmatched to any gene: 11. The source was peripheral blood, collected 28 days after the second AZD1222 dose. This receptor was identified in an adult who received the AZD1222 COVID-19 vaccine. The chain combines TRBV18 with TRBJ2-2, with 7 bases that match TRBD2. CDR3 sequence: CASSPVSSGQLNTGELFF. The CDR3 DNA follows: TGTGCCAGCTCACCAGTTAGTAGCGGGCAGCTTAACACCGGGGAGCTGTTTTTT. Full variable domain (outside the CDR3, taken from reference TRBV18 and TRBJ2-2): NAGVMQNPRHLVRRRGQEARLRCSPMKGHSHVYWYRQLPEEGLKFMVYLQKENIIDESGMPKERFSAEFPKEGPSILRIQQVVRGDSAAYFCASSPVSSGQLNTGELFFGEGSRLTVL.